What follows are 27 T cell receptor beta chains derived from one specimen sequenced in a study of T cell changes during pregnancy in multiple sclerosis. Produced via immunoSEQ multiplex PCR; TCRdb's table is partial and in-frame only. The repertoire holds about 44,000 clones, with about 96% as singletons. Sequences were derived from peripheral blood, sampled in the second trimester of pregnancy. Every receptor here comes from a female donor with multiple sclerosis, enrolled in a pregnancy study.

The rearrangement links TRBV19 to TRBJ1-4; D is perhaps TRBD1 (6 bases). This CDR3 has 15 residues. Trimming took 4 bases from V and 8 from J, leaving 17 bases between them. Per germline, CDR1 LNHDA and CDR2 SQIVND (reference sequence). The CDR3 nucleotides are TGTGCCAGTAGTAACCCAGGGGATGGTCTCGAAAAACTGTTTTTT. Translation gives CASSNPGDGLEKLFF. Filled out from reference TRBV19 and TRBJ1-4, the complete variable domain reads DGGITQSPKYLFRKEGQNVTLSCEQNLNHDAMYWYRQDPGQGLRLIYYSQIVNDFQKGDIAEGYSVSREKKESFPLTVTSAQKNPTAFYLCASSNPGDGLEKLFFGSGTQLSVL.

V gene TRBV6-6 combines with J gene TRBJ1-1; 8 bases line up with TRBD1. Germline loops: CDR1 MNHNY, CDR2 SVGAGI (reference sequence). This CDR3 is built from 16 residues. Trimming took 2 bases from V and 5 from J; bases not matched to a gene: 10. CDR3 amino acids: CASSYEPSNRGTEAFF. In DNA form, the CDR3 reads TGTGCCAGCAGTTACGAACCCTCAAACAGGGGGACTGAAGCTTTCTTT.

The chain has TRBV18 and TRBJ2-7, with 10 bases fitting TRBD1. Per the germline V gene, CDR1 is KGHSH and CDR2 is LQKENI. The length of the CDR3 is 14 residues. J was trimmed by 6 bases and V by 6 bases; bases with no gene match: 8. CDR3 residues: CASSRQGADVEQYF. CDR3 DNA sequence: TGTGCCAGCTCTCGACAGGGGGCGGACGTCGAGCAGTACTTC.

The chain recombines TRBV9 with TRBJ2-2; D is uncertain. CDR3 length: 13 residues. CDR1 and CDR2 from the germline V gene are SGDLS and YYNGEE. V gave up 0 bases and J gave up 7 bases, with 7 bases separating them. CDR3 sequence reads: CASSVEILGELFF. The CDR3 DNA reads as TGTGCCAGCAGCGTAGAAATTCTCGGGGAGCTGTTTTTT.

This chain uses TRBV30 with TRBJ1-5, with TRBD1 identical over 8 bases. CDR1 and CDR2 (germline): GTSNPN, SVGIG (reference sequence). V was pared by 0 bases and J by 5 bases, with 3 bases of the junction left unmatched. The CDR3 loop spans 14 amino acids. CDR3 DNA: TGTGCCTGGAGTGTAGGACAGGGCCATCAGCCCCAGCATTTT. Translating it yields CAWSVGQGHQPQHF.

This chain links TRBV19 with TRBJ1-2, with 8 bases that match TRBD1. The ends lost 6 bases at V and 4 bases at J; junction bases unmatched: 4. Germline V lookup: CDR1 LNHDA, CDR2 SQIVND (reference sequence). There are 13 residues in the CDR3. Here the CDR3 reads CASSPDRAYGYTF. The CDR3 region has the DNA TGTGCCAGTAGCCCGGACAGGGCCTATGGCTACACCTTC.

This rearrangement joins TRBV25-1 to TRBJ1-2; D is ambiguous. The CDR3 contains 16 residues. Germline V gives CDR1 MGHDK, CDR2 SYGVNS. Trimming removed 4 bases at V and 2 bases at J, with 17 bases between. The CDR3 sequence is CASSGPRAGRNYGYTF. The CDR3 bases are TGTGCCAGCAGTGGACCAAGGGCTGGGAGGAACTATGGCTACACCTTC.

V usage is TRBV19 and J usage is TRBJ1-1; D gene ambiguous. Deletions cut 1 base from V and 4 bases from J, with 10 bases between. Germline-derived CDR1 and CDR2 are LNHDA and SQIVND (reference sequence). The CDR3 extends over 14 amino acids. CDR3 protein: CASSIVGPGTEAFF. Here the CDR3 DNA reads TGTGCCAGTAGTATAGTGGGCCCCGGCACTGAAGCTTTCTTT.

The genes are TRBV9 and TRBJ2-3; TRBD2 agrees at 11 bases. Germline-derived CDR1 and CDR2 are SGDLS and YYNGEE. V shed 4 bases, J shed 0 bases, and the junction held 10 bases outside the gene matches. CDR3 size: 18 residues. The CDR3 region has the DNA TGTGCCAGCAGCACCGGGACTAGCGGAGTCCTAAGCACAGATACGCAGTATTTT. It translates to CASSTGTSGVLSTDTQYF.

V gene TRBV19 combines with J gene TRBJ2-5, with 13 bases that match TRBD2. V shed 4 bases and J 3 bases; nucleotides not matched to a gene: 2. This CDR3 has 15 amino acids. From germline, CDR1 is LNHDA and CDR2 SQIVND (reference sequence). The CDR3 sequence is CASSKGLAGKETQYF. For the CDR3, the DNA is TGTGCCAGTAGTAAGGGACTAGCGGGGAAAGAGACCCAGTACTTC.

This rearrangement joins TRBV28 to TRBJ2-2; 12 bases align to TRBD2. The junction had 6 bases not matched to a gene; V was cut back by 1 base and J by 3 bases. Germline values: CDR1 MDHEN, CDR2 SYDVKM. This CDR3 is 18 amino acids long. The CDR3 DNA sequence: TGTGCCAGCAGTTTATTGACTAGCGGGAGTCAGCACACCGGGGAGCTGTTTTTT. It encodes CASSLLTSGSQHTGELFF.

The chain couples TRBV5-1 to TRBJ2-2; D is ambiguous. The length of the CDR3 is 15 residues. The germline V gene has CDR1 SGHRS and CDR2 YFSETQ. The germline V and J ends were trimmed by 0 bases and 5 bases, with 11 bases remaining between them. Here the CDR3 reads CASSLVRRGTGELFF. The CDR3 DNA is TGCGCCAGCAGCTTGGTCCGCAGAGGAACCGGGGAGCTGTTTTTT.

The genes are TRBV19 and TRBJ2-2; 11 bases are a match to TRBD2. This CDR3 has 15 residues. CDR1 LNHDA and CDR2 SQIVND come from the germline V gene (reference sequence). The junction had 2 bases not matched to a gene; V was cut back by 5 bases and J by 3 bases. The CDR3 protein is CASSFSGGDTGELFF. Here the CDR3 DNA reads TGTGCCAGTAGTTTTAGCGGGGGGGACACCGGGGAGCTGTTTTTT.

The V call is TRBV11-2, the J call TRBJ2-1; maybe TRBD2 (5 bases). Trimming stripped 4 bases from V and 7 bases from J, with 20 bases between. The CDR3 length is 16 residues. Per the germline V gene, CDR1 is SGHAT and CDR2 is FQNNGV. CDR3 residues: CASSSRPYGRGNEQFF. The CDR3 nucleotides are TGTGCCAGCAGCTCGCGTCCCTACGGCAGAGGGAATGAGCAGTTCTTC.

In this sample, this clone turned up once. This chain uses TRBV6-1 with TRBJ1-1; D not resolved. The CDR3 is 13 amino acids. The V gene lost 6 bases and the J gene lost 3 bases, with 11 bases spanning the gap. The germline gives CDR1 MNHNS, CDR2 SASEGT. CDR3 nucleotide sequence: TGTGCCAGCAGGCCGATGAGCTACACTGAAGCTTTCTTT. Translated, it gives CASRPMSYTEAFF.

The chain has TRBV6-1 and TRBJ1-2, with 7 bases aligning to TRBD1. The CDR3 is made up of 15 amino acids. V trimming: 0 bases; J trimming: 2 bases; junction bases outside the gene matches: 3. Per the germline V gene, CDR1 is MNHNS and CDR2 is SASEGT. The CDR3 DNA reads TGTGCCAGCAGTGAAGCGATGGGACAGAACTATGGCTACACCTTC. The encoded protein is CASSEAMGQNYGYTF.

The rearrangement joins TRBV6-1 to TRBJ1-5; tentatively, D is TRBD1 (5 bases). Germline CDR1 and CDR2: MNHNS and SASEGT. The CDR3 runs 16 residues. V lost 0 bases and J lost 3, with 12 bases in between. CDR3 loop: CASSEAMGGYNQPQHF. CDR3 nucleotide sequence: TGTGCCAGCAGTGAAGCGATGGGGGGATACAATCAGCCCCAGCATTTT.

V usage is TRBV9 and J usage is TRBJ2-1; D not certain. Trimming left V 0 bases short and J 6 bases short, with 13 bases between. The CDR3 spans 15 residues. In germline, CDR1 is SGDLS, CDR2 YYNGEE. The CDR3 loop reads CASSVASDWSNEQFF. Here the CDR3 DNA reads TGTGCCAGCAGCGTAGCCAGCGATTGGTCCAATGAGCAGTTCTTC.

The chain carries TRBV2 and TRBJ2-6, with 11 bases matching TRBD1. The CDR3 totals 15 residues. J was trimmed by 12 bases and V by 6 bases; bases with no gene match: 10. Germline CDR1 reads SNHLY; CDR2 reads FYNNEI. The CDR3 bases are TGTGCCAGCAGGAGGACAGGGGGCTACCCCACCGTCCTGACTTTC. Its translation: CASRRTGGYPTVLTF.

The chain is built from TRBV27 and TRBJ1-2, with D possibly TRBD1 on 6 matching bases. V lost 6 bases, J lost 8 bases, and 16 bases lay in between. Germline CDR1 is MNHEY and CDR2 is SMNVEV (reference sequence). The CDR3 extends over 13 amino acids. The CDR3 here is CASRTLRGGGYTF. The DNA for the CDR3 is TGTGCCAGCAGAACACTACGGGGGGGCGGCTACACCTTC.

The CDR3 DNA is TGTGCCAGCAGCCCACAGGGAGTTGGGCAGCCCCAGCATTTT. It translates to CASSPQGVGQPQHF. This chain uses TRBV7-2 with TRBJ1-5, with D tentatively TRBD1 (6 bases). The CDR3 spans 14 residues. The germline V gene has CDR1 SGHTA and CDR2 FQGNSA. Trimming cost V 5 bases and J 7 bases, with 15 bases left between them.

V is TRBV9 and J is TRBJ1-5; D possibly corresponds to TRBD1 (5 bases). Germline lookup yields CDR1 SGDLS and CDR2 YYNGEE. Trimming removed 3 bases from V and 7 bases from J, with 17 bases in between. CDR3 length: 15 amino acids. The CDR3 coding sequence is TGTGCCAGCAGCGCCGGGGCTTCTGGAGGGCAGCCCCAGCATTTT. It yields the protein CASSAGASGGQPQHF.

The V gene is TRBV19, the J gene TRBJ2-1; 14 bases are shared with TRBD2. V gave up 8 bases and J gave up 9 bases; unmatched junction bases: 6. The CDR3 consists of 14 residues. Germline-derived CDR1 and CDR2 are LNHDA and SQIVND (reference sequence). The CDR3 sequence is CASSGLAGAGEQFF. The CDR3 region has the DNA TGTGCCAGTTCGGGACTAGCGGGAGCAGGTGAGCAGTTCTTC.

The rearrangement links TRBV15 to TRBJ1-2, with TRBD1 as a possible D gene (6 bases). Germline V gene data show CDR1 as LNHNV and CDR2 as YYDKDF (reference sequence). V gave up 4 bases and J gave up 6 bases, with 9 bases separating them. This CDR3 contains 12 residues. The chain's CDR3 is CATSNNRDGYTF. The CDR3 bases are TGTGCCACCAGCAACAACAGGGATGGCTACACCTTC.

The CDR3 DNA reads TGTGCCAGCAGTCTGGGGCCCTGGCAGCAGTACTTC. It codes for CASSLGPWQQYF. J is TRBJ2-7 and V is TRBV28, with D possibly being TRBD1 (5 bases). CDR1 and CDR2 (germline): MDHEN, SYDVKM. CDR3 length: 12 residues. V was pared by 5 bases and J by 8 bases, with 13 bases between.

This clone was detected only once. This CDR3 is CASSQRSRTIQETQYF. CDR3 nucleotide sequence: TGTGCCAGCAGCCAAAGGTCTCGGACAATCCAAGAGACCCAGTACTTC. The chain links TRBV14 to TRBJ2-5; maybe TRBD1 (5 bases). Per germline, CDR1 SGHDN and CDR2 FVKESK. The CDR3 covers 16 residues. The V end lost 2 bases, the J end lost 1 base, and 14 bases lay between the germline ends.

This sequence joins TRBV4-1 and TRBJ2-2; D unresolved. V lost 1 base and J 6 bases, leaving 9 bases between the germline ends. CDR1 is MGHRA, CDR2 YSYEKL, per germline. The CDR3 has 14 residues. As DNA, the CDR3 is TGCGCCAGCAGCCAAGTTAGTTCGGCCGGGGAGCTGTTTTTT. Protein product: CASSQVSSAGELFF.